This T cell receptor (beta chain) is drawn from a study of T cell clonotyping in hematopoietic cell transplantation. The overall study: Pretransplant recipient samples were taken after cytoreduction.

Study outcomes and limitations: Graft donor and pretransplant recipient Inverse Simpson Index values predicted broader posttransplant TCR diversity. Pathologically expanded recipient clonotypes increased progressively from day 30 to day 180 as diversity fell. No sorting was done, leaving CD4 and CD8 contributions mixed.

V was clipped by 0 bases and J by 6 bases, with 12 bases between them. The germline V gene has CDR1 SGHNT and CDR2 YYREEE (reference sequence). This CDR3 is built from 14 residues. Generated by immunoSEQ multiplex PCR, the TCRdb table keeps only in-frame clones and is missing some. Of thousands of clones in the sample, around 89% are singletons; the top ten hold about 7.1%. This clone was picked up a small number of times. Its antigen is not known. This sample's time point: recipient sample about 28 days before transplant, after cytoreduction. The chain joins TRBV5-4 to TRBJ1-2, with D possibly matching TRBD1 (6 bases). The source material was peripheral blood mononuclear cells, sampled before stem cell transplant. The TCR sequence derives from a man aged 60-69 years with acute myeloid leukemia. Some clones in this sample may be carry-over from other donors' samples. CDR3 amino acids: CASSLGRGQDGYTF. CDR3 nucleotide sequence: TGTGCCAGCAGCTTGGGGCGGGGGCAGGATGGCTACACCTTC.